This TCR beta chain was retrieved from a study of T cell changes during pregnancy in multiple sclerosis. The germline gives CDR1 MDHEN, CDR2 SYDVKM. CDR3 length: 15 amino acids. Trimming stripped 6 bases from V and 0 bases from J, with 12 bases between. Assay: immunoSEQ multiplex PCR; the TCRdb copy retains only in-frame clones and omits some. This repertoire shows under 90,000 clones, 94% found once; its top ten account for 0.95% to 1%. The receptor's source is a female donor in good health, enrolled as a control in a pregnancy study. J is TRBJ1-3 and V is TRBV28; TRBD1 might be the D (5 bases). The material sequenced was peripheral blood, taken in the second trimester of pregnancy. CDR3 sequence (DNA): TGTGCCAGCAGCTCTTGGGGGGACTCTGGAAACACCATATATTTT. It is translated as CASSSWGDSGNTIYF.